This note documents a single T cell receptor (beta chain) sequence. As processed by the authors: Estimates of nucleated cell counts were drawn from the amplification of reference gene primers. Using immunoSEQ multiplex PCR, the repertoire was profiled, and TCRdb retains in-frame clones only, with some absent. V and J calls plus clone size are reproduced from that table; the DNA served to infer D and trimming. Of a few hundred thousand clones listed, about nine tenths are singletons. This sample is drawn from a study of blood T cell repertoires in COVID-19. Study information: Material from acute and convalescent COVID-19 was sourced from the United States, Italy and Spain.

Study members were between 18 and 89 years old and lived in 20 to 30 US regions. Each participant's cohort was designated according to participant-reported clinical history. Sequenced: PBMCs or T cells enriched from blood (not recorded which). This receptor was taken from a man aged 18-30 years with acute COVID-19.

The CDR3 here is CASRSDSWYNSPLHF. CDR3 nucleotides: TGTGCCAGCAGAAGTGACTCCTGGTATAATTCACCCCTCCACTTT. The chain has TRBV7-8 and TRBJ1-6; D gene unclear. The CDR3 extends over 15 amino acids. CDR1 is SGHVS, CDR2 FQNEAQ, per germline. Trimming removed 6 bases at V and 4 bases at J, with 13 bases between. Combining the CDR3 with reference TRBV7-8 and TRBJ1-6 gives the whole variable domain GAGVSQSPRYKVAKRGQDVALRCDPISGHVSLFWYQQALGQGPEFLTYFQNEAQLDKSGLPSDRFFAERPEGSVSTLKIQRTQQEDSAVYLCASRSDSWYNSPLHFGNGTRLTVT.